These 2 T cell receptor beta chains were all obtained from the same sample, sequenced in a study of naive and memory T cell subsets. The study, taken as a whole, reports: Especially in CD8 cells, naive repertoires contained a few larger clonotypes, possibly CD45RA-re-expressing memory cells.

The antigens of these receptors remain unknown. Both TRBC1 and TRBC2 were covered by a beta constant-region primer of two equimolar oligonucleotides. Four rounds of PCR amplified the ligated cDNA using nested alpha and beta constant-region primers plus SP2. In TCRdb, the UMI-ligation and nested PCR reads were re-called with MiXCR into one record per CDR3 protein. The sample consists of around 140,000 distinct CDR3 sequences, under 25% of them appearing once. Sequences were obtained from naive CD4+ T cells from blood. These TCRs come from a human donor in good health.

This clonotype was counted between two and nine times. This chain links TRBV28 with TRBJ2-7, with 10 bases fitting TRBD1. The germline gives CDR1 MDHEN, CDR2 SYDVKM. The CDR3 sequence is 15 residues long. The ends lost 4 bases at V and 1 base at J; junction bases unmatched: 4. The CDR3 coding sequence is TGTGCCAGCAGTTCTCCGGGACAGGGGTCCTACGAGCAGTACTTC. It encodes CASSSPGQGSYEQYF.

The gene calls are TRBV11-2 and TRBJ2-3, with 11 bases identical to TRBD2. V was clipped by 2 bases and J by 1 base; unmatched bases: 5. Germline V lookup: CDR1 SGHAT, CDR2 FQNNGV. The CDR3 is 17 residues long. The CDR3 DNA follows: TGTGCCAGCAGCTTATGGCTAGCGGGAGGCGGCACAGATACGCAGTATTTT. Protein: CASSLWLAGGGTDTQYF.